The present TCR beta chain was sequenced within a study of blood T cell repertoires in COVID-19. As for the study in general: The study drew acute and convalescent COVID-19 samples from the United States, Italy and Spain.

Individuals drawn from under 30 US areas were about 18 to 95 years old. Trimming took 6 bases from V and 0 from J, leaving 7 bases between them. This CDR3 is built from 14 residues. Germline CDR1 and CDR2: SGDLS and YYNGEE. Original processing methods: How many nucleated cells were present was estimated from reference gene primer amplification. The repertoire was sequenced with immunoSEQ multiplex PCR; TCRdb's copy has only in-frame clones and lacks some. The V and J calls and clone size come from that table; D and trimming were worked out from the DNA. In the table there are about 350,000 clones, roughly 87% of which are singletons.

What was sequenced was PBMCs or T cells enriched from blood (not recorded which). This TCR was recovered from a woman in her twenties or thirties who had recovered from COVID-19. The chain recombines TRBV9 with TRBJ2-6, with D hard to call. CDR3 loop: CASTRFSGANVLTF. DNA of the CDR3: TGTGCCAGCACCCGTTTCTCTGGGGCCAACGTCCTGACTTTC.